Below are 32 T cell receptor beta chains sequenced from a single sample in a study of T cells in Graves' hyperthyroidism and ophthalmopathy. TCR beta CDR3 regions were amplified from RNA. The study used the HTBI primer set for a first-round RT-PCR of the TCR CDR3. Each CDR3 protein is one row after TCRdb ran MiXCR on the multiplex PCR reads. The sample has approximately 40,000 distinct CDR3 sequences; 40% to 65% are singletons. Specimen: blood. The receptors originated from a man aged 35-49 years with Graves' ophthalmopathy.

Note on this clonotype: With a much larger clone just one base away, this may be a read error. CDR3 coding DNA: TGTGCCAGCGCACCCCTATATCTAGCCAGAAACATTCAGTACTTC. Translation gives CASAPLYLARNIQYF. The chain carries TRBV6-6 and TRBJ2-4; possibly TRBD2 for D (5 bases). Per germline, CDR1 MNHNY and CDR2 SVGAGI (reference sequence). The length of the CDR3 is 15 residues.

This clonotype was detected many times. This chain joins TRBV5-6 and TRBJ2-1, with unresolved D. Germline V lookup: CDR1 SGHDT, CDR2 YYEEEE. V lost 0 bases and J lost 8, with 9 bases in between. This CDR3 comprises 13 residues. Written as DNA, the CDR3 is TGTGCCAGCAGCTTGGGCCCCCAGGATGAGCAGTTCTTC. It specifies CASSLGPQDEQFF.

This clonotype was counted only a few times. The CDR3 is CASRLVAEAGANVLTF. CDR3 in DNA: TGTGCAAGTCGCTTAGTAGCTGAGGCTGGGGCCAACGTCCTGACTTTC. The rearrangement links TRBV12-2 to TRBJ2-6. TRBV12-2 is described as a pseudogene. The CDR3 spans 16 residues.

This clonotype was seen at least ten times. V gene TRBV4-1 combines with J gene TRBJ1-1; D gene unclear. CDR3 length equals 13 residues. Germline values: CDR1 MGHRA, CDR2 YSYEKL. The ends were cut back, 1 base at V and 5 bases at J, with 8 bases in the middle. The CDR3 region is CASSQVSRTEAFF. CDR3 DNA sequence: TGCGCCAGCAGCCAAGTGAGTAGGACTGAAGCTTTCTTT.

The chain links TRBV20-1 to TRBJ2-1, with TRBD1 matching over 10 bases. Germline values: CDR1 DFQATT, CDR2 SNEGSKA (reference sequence). The CDR3 contains 16 residues. After removal of 3 bases from V and 8 bases from J, the junction contained 13 bases not matched to a gene. The CDR3 loop is CSASPTDRGLLDEQFF. The CDR3 nucleotides are TGCAGTGCTAGTCCGACGGACAGGGGGTTACTGGATGAGCAGTTCTTC.

The chain is built from TRBV10-3 and TRBJ2-1, with D possibly called TRBD1 or TRBD2 (7 bases each). Germline V gene lookup returns CDR1 ENHRY and CDR2 SYGVKD. This CDR3 has 14 amino acids. V lost 2 bases, J lost 9 bases, and 14 bases lay in between. CDR3 loop: CAISEEAGGGEQFF. For the CDR3, the DNA is TGTGCCATCAGTGAGGAGGCAGGGGGGGGTGAGCAGTTCTTC.

The chain uses TRBV5-8 and TRBJ1-5; unclear D gene. The CDR3 spans 13 residues. Per germline, CDR1 SGHTS and CDR2 YDEGEE. V shed 0 bases and J shed 3 bases, with 4 bases lying between them. CDR3 nucleotides: TGTGCCAGCAGCTTGGGTCCCAATCAGCCCCAGCATTTT. This gives the protein CASSLGPNQPQHF.

The V gene is TRBV11-1, the J gene TRBJ2-1, with TRBD2 matching 8 bases. V shed 1 base and J 15 bases; nucleotides not matched to a gene: 5. Germline values: CDR1 SGHAT, CDR2 FQDESV (reference sequence). The CDR3 consists of 12 residues. The CDR3 is CASSLGTSGVFF. The DNA for the CDR3 is TGTGCCAGCAGCTTAGGAACTAGCGGAGTGTTCTTC.

V usage is TRBV5-4 and J usage is TRBJ2-5; maybe TRBD1 (6 bases). The germline gives CDR1 SGHNT, CDR2 YYREEE (reference sequence). The CDR3 loop spans 14 amino acids. V was pared by 6 bases and J by 4 bases, with 16 bases between. CDR3 coding DNA: TGTGCCAGCAATAGGGGGAGAGGTGGAGAGACCCAGTACTTC. Translation gives CASNRGRGGETQYF.

As to this clonotype: The CDR3 end shows no conserved phenylalanine or tryptophan, and so a read error is likely. This chain connects TRBV11-2 to TRBJ1-2; 12 bases are shared with TRBD1. The germline V gene has CDR1 SGHAT and CDR2 FQNNGV. This CDR3 has 15 residues. CDR3 in amino acids: CASSLGTGGGYGYTS. CDR3 DNA sequence: TGTGCCAGTAGCTTGGGGACAGGGGGCGGCTATGGCTACACCTCC.

The chain joins TRBV2 to TRBJ2-2; D might be TRBD1 or TRBD2, each matching 5 bases. The CDR3 sequence is 15 residues long. In germline, CDR1 is SNHLY, CDR2 FYNNEI. V was clipped by 8 bases and J by 2 bases, with 15 bases between them. The CDR3 region is CASGGQGLNTGELFF. The CDR3 DNA is TGTGCCAGCGGGGGTCAGGGCCTCAACACCGGGGAGCTGTTTTTT.

The chain employs TRBV11-2 and TRBJ2-3, with D perhaps TRBD1 or TRBD2 (5 bases each). Between the trimmed V and J ends, which lost 3 bases and 11 bases, there was a span of 21 bases. The germline V gene encodes CDR1 SGHAT and CDR2 FQNNGV. This CDR3 has 15 residues. This CDR3 reads CASSLGTGKYNEQYF. CDR3 DNA: TGTGCCAGCAGCTTGGGGACGGGTAAATACAATGAGCAGTATTTT.

Ten or more counts support this clonotype. V is TRBV11-2 and J is TRBJ1-3; 8 positions agree with TRBD1. The germline CDR1 and CDR2 sequences are SGHAT and FQNNGV. The CDR3 sequence is 14 residues long. The V gene end was trimmed by 5 bases and the J gene end by 2 bases; junction bases not matched to a gene: 2. The CDR3 region is CASSKDRAGNTIYF. In nucleotides, the CDR3 is TGTGCCAGCAGCAAGGACAGGGCTGGAAACACCATATATTTT.

Notes on this clonotype: A much more abundant neighbour one base away suggests this may be a read error. The chain carries TRBV18 and TRBJ2-1; no clear D gene. In germline, CDR1 is KGHSH, CDR2 LQKENI. V lost 5 bases and J lost 9, with 11 bases in between. The CDR3 is 12 amino acids. The CDR3 bases are TGTGCCAGCTCAGAGATAGGGCGTGAGCAGTTCTTC. Amino acid sequence: CASSEIGREQFF.

This clonotype was recorded many times. The chain carries TRBV27 and TRBJ2-3; 9 positions agree with TRBD1. The CDR3 is 15 amino acids. Germline CDR1 and CDR2: MNHEY and SMNVEV (reference sequence). The V segment lost 6 bases and the J segment 4 bases; nucleotides outside the gene matches: 8. Written as DNA, the CDR3 is TGTGCCAGCAGCTGGACAGGGGACCACTCAGATACGCAGTATTTT. This translates into CASSWTGDHSDTQYF.

The chain has TRBV29-1 and TRBJ1-4, with D unresolved. The CDR3 loop spans 10 amino acids. The V and J ends lost 5 bases and 8 bases respectively, with 6 bases between them. Germline V gene sequence: CDR1 SQVTM, CDR2 ANQGSEA. CDR3: CSVLGEKLFF. The CDR3 DNA sequence: TGCAGCGTTTTGGGGGAAAAACTGTTTTTT. Full variable domain (missing parts from reference TRBV29-1 and TRBJ1-4): SAVISQKPSRDICQRGTSLTIQCQVDSQVTMMFWYRQQPGQSLTLIATANQGSEATYESGFVIDKFPISRPNLTFSTLTVSNMSPEDSSIYLCSVLGEKLFFGSGTQLSVL.

As concerns this clonotype: Germline is not matched at one junction end, which may reflect a read error. The chain is built from TRBV5-5 and TRBJ2-7, with a tentative D call TRBD2 (6 bases). The CDR3 length is 16 residues. Per germline, CDR1 SGHKS and CDR2 YYEKEE (reference sequence). The CDR3 sequence: CACSYYGPHLAGEQYF. The CDR3 bases are TGTGCCTGCAGTTACTACGGACCCCATCTCGCGGGAGAGCAGTACTTC.

This clonotype was counted at least ten times. The chain joins TRBV4-1 to TRBJ1-5, with 7 bases matching TRBD1. CDR1 is MGHRA, CDR2 YSYEKL, per germline. The CDR3 consists of 16 residues. Losses at the gene ends were 0 bases for V and 11 bases for J; bases not matched to a gene: 13. In nucleotides, the CDR3 is TGCGCCAGCAGCCAAGACCCAGGGACAGCGGTTTGGACCCAGCATTTT. It encodes CASSQDPGTAVWTQHF.

This clonotype was detected many times. The chain recombines TRBV5-1 with TRBJ2-2; D is possibly TRBD1 (5 bases). Trimming took off 6 bases at V and 7 bases at J, with 13 bases between the two ends. Germline CDR1 and CDR2: SGHRS and YFSETQ. This CDR3 is built from 13 residues. The CDR3 sequence: CASKAGSIGELFF. As DNA, the CDR3 is TGCGCCAGCAAAGCAGGGTCCATCGGGGAGCTGTTTTTT.

In this sample, this clonotype turned up many times. V usage is TRBV27 and J usage is TRBJ2-1; perhaps TRBD2 as D (6 bases). Trimming removed 3 bases at V and 0 bases at J, with 12 bases between. Germline values: CDR1 MNHEY, CDR2 SMNVEV (reference sequence). This CDR3 is 16 amino acids long. This CDR3 is CASSFGRGRSYNEQFF. In nucleotides, the CDR3 is TGTGCCAGCAGTTTTGGGCGGGGTCGCTCCTACAATGAGCAGTTCTTC.

This clonotype appeared many times. The V call is TRBV11-2, the J call TRBJ1-6, with unresolved D. There are 16 residues in the CDR3. Per germline, CDR1 SGHAT and CDR2 FQNNGV. Between the trimmed V and J ends, which lost 5 bases and 1 base, there was a span of 12 bases. Here the CDR3 reads CASSAPDRSYNSPLHF. Written as DNA, the CDR3 is TGTGCCAGCAGCGCCCCGGACCGATCCTATAATTCACCCCTCCACTTT.

This clonotype has ten or more counts. This sequence joins TRBV7-8 and TRBJ2-3; 12 bases are a match to TRBD2. Germline lookup yields CDR1 SGHVS and CDR2 FQNEAQ. The ends lost 6 bases at V and 1 base at J; junction bases unmatched: 8. CDR3 length equals 17 residues. CDR3 DNA: TGTGCCAGCAGTAACCCTAGCGGGAGGGCTGGCACAGATACGCAGTATTTT. Translation: CASSNPSGRAGTDTQYF.

The chain employs TRBV28 and TRBJ2-7; D ambiguous. V was shortened by 4 bases and J by 5 bases, with 6 bases between the two germline ends. The CDR3 length is 11 residues. CDR1 and CDR2 from the germline V gene are MDHEN and SYDVKM. The CDR3 spells CASSSRDEQYF. The CDR3 region has the DNA TGTGCCAGCAGTTCCCGCGACGAGCAGTACTTC.

This clonotype was found a few times. CDR3 protein: CASSQSPPGLAGRNEQFF. The DNA for the CDR3 is TGTGCCAGCAGCCAAAGCCCTCCGGGACTAGCGGGAAGGAATGAGCAGTTCTTC. The chain couples TRBV3-1 to TRBJ2-1; 13 bases fit TRBD2. The length of the CDR3 is 18 residues. Trimming removed 2 bases from V and 7 bases from J; junction bases left unmatched: 11. Germline assignment: CDR1 LGHDT and CDR2 YNNKEL (reference sequence).

This chain connects TRBV2 to TRBJ2-7; TRBD2 aligns across 10 bases. The germline V gene encodes CDR1 SNHLY and CDR2 FYNNEI. V trimming: 11 bases; J trimming: 0 bases; junction bases outside the gene matches: 4. The CDR3 is 13 residues long. The CDR3 spells CASSGGRSYEQYF. CDR3 in DNA: TGTGCCTCTAGCGGGGGTCGCTCCTACGAGCAGTACTTC.

The chain combines TRBV4-2 with TRBJ1-5; D call uncertain. The J call may be in error: the DNA end matches TRBJ2-3 better. The length of the CDR3 is 14 residues. Looked up from germline, CDR1 is LGHNA and CDR2 is YNFKEQ. CDR3 in DNA: TGTGCCAGCAGCCAAGAATCGGGTAGTCAGCCCCAGTATTTT. Translation gives CASSQESGSQPQYF.

The chain carries TRBV6-2 or TRBV6-3 and TRBJ1-5, with a possible D match to TRBD1 (6 bases). Germline lookup yields CDR1 MNHEY and CDR2 SVGEGT. This CDR3 comprises 12 residues. Trimming removed 5 bases at V and 6 bases at J, with 8 bases between. CDR3: CASSPDSQPQHF. The CDR3 coding sequence is TGTGCCAGCAGTCCGGACAGTCAGCCCCAGCATTTT.

In this sample, this clonotype turned up many times. The chain uses TRBV12-3 or TRBV12-4 and TRBJ2-3; 11 bases agree with TRBD2. V was pared by 3 bases and J by 12 bases, with 11 bases of the junction left unmatched. CDR3 size: 15 residues. DNA of the CDR3: TGTGCCAGCAGTTTCCCTTCTAGCGGGGGGCGGAAACAGTATTTT. It yields the protein CASSFPSSGGRKQYF.

This clonotype was counted only a few times. This CDR3 is missing its conserved last phenylalanine or tryptophan, likely due to a read error. The rearrangement uses TRBV10-2 and TRBJ2-7, with a possible D match to TRBD1 (7 bases). The CDR3 is 11 residues long. Trimming cost V 10 bases and J 5 bases, with 12 bases left between them. From germline, CDR1 is WSHSY and CDR2 SAAADI. CDR3 sequence reads: CAIAGQNEQYL. CDR3 nucleotide sequence: TGCGCCATCGCGGGACAGAACGAGCAGTACCTC.

This clonotype was counted at least ten times. The rearrangement joins TRBV3-1 to TRBJ2-7, with 9 nucleotides matching TRBD2. Per the germline V gene, CDR1 is LGHDT and CDR2 is YNNKEL (reference sequence). The V gene end was trimmed by 4 bases and the J gene end by 4 bases; junction bases not matched to a gene: 8. CDR3 size: 15 residues. The CDR3 DNA sequence: TGTGCCAGCAGCCCTAGCGGGGCCTACGATTACGAGCAGTACTTC. This sequence encodes CASSPSGAYDYEQYF.

The chain couples TRBV7-8 to TRBJ2-7; 11 bases line up with TRBD1. The V segment lost 5 bases and the J segment 5 bases; nucleotides outside the gene matches: 8. Germline CDR1 SGHVS, CDR2 FQNEAQ. The CDR3 is made up of 15 amino acids. The CDR3 sequence is CASSPSDRGQDEQYF. CDR3 in DNA: TGTGCCAGCAGCCCTTCGGACAGGGGGCAAGACGAGCAGTACTTC.

The rearrangement links TRBV7-9 to TRBJ1-4; tentative D call: TRBD1 (6 bases). Germline CDR1 is SEHNR and CDR2 is FQNEAQ (reference sequence). This CDR3 contains 16 residues. V gave up 1 base and J gave up 7 bases, with 16 bases separating them. CDR3 nucleotides: TGTGCCAGCAGCTTAGTTGGTCAGGGGATCGGTGAAAAACTGTTTTTT. It encodes CASSLVGQGIGEKLFF.